This T cell receptor beta chain is drawn from a study of post-analysis software for immune sequencing data (dated by TCRdb to between 2014 and 2017). In the study overall: Disease courses on record covered relapsing-remitting, secondary progressive and progressive-relapsing multiple sclerosis, though some patients had no subtype annotation. The patient repertoires were compared against around eleven previously published healthy control repertoires obtained from donors aged 6 to 25 years. A subset of samples was prepared in parallel using single-end sample barcoding, then pooled and co-amplified after Illumina adapter ligation. Overall study results and their limits: Normalized Chao1 diversity was significantly lower in multiple sclerosis patients than controls, suggesting substantial peripheral T-cell clonal expansion. The control group was slightly older than the multiple sclerosis patient group. Strong co-clustering of samples prepared in the same batch was shown by direct clustering with F measure, prompting a batch-effect correction. Roughly 5 TRBV segments, including TRBV5-6, TRBV5-1 and TRBV20-1, were significantly more frequent in patients than controls.

To demonstrate the VDJtools post-analysis software, the study profiled TCR beta repertoires from the peripheral blood of about 13 young patients with multiple sclerosis. Multiple sclerosis patients were children and adolescents aged about 6 to 15 years. Deletion took 0 bases off V and 0 bases off J, with a span of 12 bases between the germline ends. From the cysteine up to the phenylalanine, the CDR3 has a length of 16 residues. This entry keeps only the CDR3 DNA: 48 bases, framed from base 1. CDR1 SGHRS and CDR2 YFSETQ were looked up in the germline V gene. This clonotype was recorded at least ten times. Its antigen is unknown. There are no base qualities to consult, and no much larger clone falls within one base. The method was PCR. The data were produced on an Illumina HiSeq 2500. To reduce PCR and sequencing biases, unique molecular identifiers were incorporated into the TCR beta cDNA libraries. Around 500,000 cDNA molecules were obtained for every 1 to 10 million input T cells, so each molecule roughly corresponded to one T cell. The patient libraries were prepared and sequenced using the same protocol as the earlier healthy control dataset. Within a given batch, samples were prepared together, multiplexed and sequenced on the same HiSeq lane. Concerning the study's data processing: MIGEC was used to process the raw barcoded reads, and molecular identifier groups with only a single read were discarded before consensus assembly and CDR3 extraction. Clonotype tables were post-analysed with VDJtools, and diversity was normalized by down-sampling all datasets to the smallest sample size. To correct batch-related cross-sample contamination, repertoire overlap clustering matched CDR3 amino acid sequences but not nucleotide sequences. In-frame beta chains were kept once TCRdb had trimmed the public reads at Q25 with fastp and called clones with MiXCR. Duplicate CDR3 protein sequences are folded into a single record with the most common DNA and genes. The V and J calls shown here were made by TCRdb, not taken from the authors' results. Across this sample there are about 200,000 distinct CDR3 sequences, with around 29% seen only once. Around 3.2% of the sample lies in the top ten.

Recombination linked TRBV5-1 to TRBJ2-5; the D gene cannot be named for sure. Sequenced input: blood. The sequence derives from a girl aged 2 to 17 with multiple sclerosis. The CDR3 is CASSLDRRTYQETQYF. Here is the DNA: TGCGCCAGCAGCTTGGATCGGCGGACGTACCAAGAGACCCAGTACTTC.